One and the same sample provided the 19 T cell receptor beta chains below, sequenced in a study of vaccination effects on CD4 cells after COVID-19. The authors isolated CD4+ T cells after nine to eleven days of culture. It was between March and December 2020 that the person had a SARS-CoV-2 infection confirmed by PCR. Participants got two doses of BNT162b2 or mRNA-1273 vaccine. Method: immunoSEQ multiplex PCR; TCRdb's copy keeps in-frame clones and lacks some. The sample consists of roughly 46,000 clones, about four fifths of them appearing once. Their antigens remain unidentified. This sample comprised CD4+ T cells from PBMCs cultured without peptide, obtained after COVID-19 vaccination. All receptors derive from a human donor who had a prior SARS-CoV-2 infection.

V is TRBV5-1 and J is TRBJ2-3; 9 bases agree with TRBD1. The germline CDR1 and CDR2 sequences are SGHRS and YFSETQ. The CDR3 contains 18 residues. V was pared by 4 bases and J by 0 bases, with 12 bases of the junction left unmatched. The CDR3 nucleotides read TGCGCCAGCAGCCAACGGCCGACAGGGGGGACTAGCACAGATACGCAGTATTTT. This translates into CASSQRPTGGTSTDTQYF.

DNA of the CDR3: TGCGCCATCCCGGGACTAGCGGGAGGGCGTGTCACAGATACGCAGTATTTT. Protein: CAIPGLAGGRVTDTQYF. This chain joins TRBV10-1 and TRBJ2-3, with 16 bases fitting TRBD2. The trim removed 10 bases at V and 2 bases at J, leaving 9 bases unmatched. The germline CDR1 and CDR2 sequences are WNHNN and SYGVQD (reference sequence). This CDR3 has 17 residues.

This clone is a singleton in its sample. V gene TRBV5-5 combines with J gene TRBJ1-2; 9 bases map to TRBD1. The CDR3 runs 14 residues. Germline CDR1 and CDR2: SGHKS and YYEKEE (reference sequence). Trimming took 4 bases from V and 2 from J; bases not matched to a gene: 3. This CDR3 reads CASSPGTGNYGYTF. The CDR3 DNA follows: TGTGCCAGCAGCCCTGGGACAGGGAACTATGGCTACACCTTC.

In regard to this clone: Additional DNA sequences in this sample encode the identical CDR3. CDR3: CASSQDPRGTDTQYF. The CDR3 DNA sequence: TGCGCCAGCAGCCAAGATCCTAGAGGCACAGATACGCAGTATTTT. This sequence joins TRBV4-3 and TRBJ2-3; D remains unclear. CDR3 size: 15 residues. The V gene lost 0 bases and the J gene lost 1 base, with 8 bases spanning the gap. The V gene's germline CDR1 is LGHNA and CDR2 YSLEER.

The chain joins TRBV2 to TRBJ2-7; 7 nucleotides line up with TRBD1. CDR3 size: 15 residues. Germline V gene sequence: CDR1 SNHLY, CDR2 FYNNEI. The V and J ends lost 1 base and 5 bases, in that order; junction bases with no gene match: 8. DNA for the CDR3: TGTGCCAGCAGTGAAGGAGGGGGCGATATCGACGAGCAGTACTTC. Encoded protein: CASSEGGGDIDEQYF.

This clone came up a few times. The sample carries other DNA sequences with the same CDR3. V gene TRBV5-4 combines with J gene TRBJ2-7; D ambiguous. Trimming cost V 0 bases and J 1 base, with 5 bases left between them. Germline V gives CDR1 SGHNT, CDR2 YYREEE (reference sequence). The CDR3 runs 13 residues. The CDR3 bases are TGTGCCAGCAGCTTGGCCGGGTCCTACGAGCAGTACTTC. Protein sequence: CASSLAGSYEQYF.

The chain employs TRBV5-6 and TRBJ2-3; D possibly matches TRBD1 or TRBD2 (5 bases each). CDR1 and CDR2 (germline): SGHDT, YYEEEE. With 0 bases removed from V and 0 bases from J, the gap between germline ends came to 8 bases. The CDR3 runs to 15 residues. The CDR3: CASSLAGTSTDTQYF. CDR3 bases: TGTGCCAGCAGCTTGGCCGGGACGAGCACAGATACGCAGTATTTT.

This chain uses TRBV5-8 with TRBJ2-1; 7 bases line up with TRBD1. CDR3 size: 15 residues. V lost 4 bases to trimming and J lost 2 bases; unmatched junction nucleotides: 6. From germline, CDR1 is SGHTS and CDR2 YDEGEE. CDR3: CASSQRQGPYNEQFF. The CDR3 DNA reads TGTGCCAGCAGCCAAAGACAGGGACCCTACAATGAGCAGTTCTTC.

The V call is TRBV2, the J call TRBJ2-1; D possibly corresponds to TRBD2 (6 bases). The germline V gene has CDR1 SNHLY and CDR2 FYNNEI. V lost 2 bases, J lost 0 bases, and 8 bases lay in between. The CDR3 is made up of 15 amino acids. The CDR3: CASSEQTSSYNEQFF. The CDR3 region has the DNA TGTGCCAGCAGTGAACAGACTAGCTCCTACAATGAGCAGTTCTTC.

J is TRBJ2-7 and V is TRBV3-1 (or the pseudogene TRBV3-2); D is tentatively TRBD1 or TRBD2 (5 bases each). CDR3 size: 14 residues. V lost 1 base to trimming and J lost 6 bases, with 13 bases between them. CDR1 is LGHDT, CDR2 YNNKEL, per germline (reference sequence). CDR3 residues: CASSQAGGFSEQYF. In nucleotides, the CDR3 is TGTGCCAGCAGCCAAGCTGGGGGTTTCTCCGAGCAGTACTTC.

This chain uses TRBV2 with TRBJ2-1, with TRBD2 matching over 14 bases. There are 14 residues in the CDR3. With 6 bases clipped from V and 9 bases from J, the junction kept 4 bases outside the gene matches. The germline gives CDR1 SNHLY, CDR2 FYNNEI. The CDR3 DNA is TGTGCCAGCAGGACTAGCGGGAGGGTCGGTGAGCAGTTCTTC. This gives the protein CASRTSGRVGEQFF.

The chain is built from TRBV19 and TRBJ2-1; 7 bases align to TRBD2. The trim removed 4 bases at V and 6 bases at J, leaving 6 bases unmatched. This CDR3 comprises 14 residues. Germline values: CDR1 LNHDA, CDR2 SQIVND (reference sequence). For the CDR3, the DNA is TGTGCCAGTAGTACTAGCGGCCTTTCCAATGAGCAGTTCTTC. This encodes CASSTSGLSNEQFF. Variable domain in full (rest from reference TRBV19 and TRBJ2-1): DGGITQSPKYLFRKEGQNVTLSCEQNLNHDAMYWYRQDPGQGLRLIYYSQIVNDFQKGDIAEGYSVSREKKESFPLTVTSAQKNPTAFYLCASSTSGLSNEQFFGPGTRLTVL.

This clone has a handful of counts. V usage is TRBV3-1 (or the pseudogene TRBV3-2) and J usage is TRBJ2-7, with 8 bases that match TRBD1. CDR1 and CDR2 from the germline V gene are LGHDT and YNNKEL (reference sequence). The CDR3 extends over 15 amino acids. After removal of 2 bases from V and 3 bases from J, the junction contained 6 bases not matched to a gene. The DNA of the CDR3 is TGTGCCAGCAGCCAATGGGGGACAGGTGACTACGAGCAGTACTTC. The encoded protein is CASSQWGTGDYEQYF.

The chain links TRBV11-3 to TRBJ2-5, with TRBD2 matching 12 bases. Germline values: CDR1 SGHNT, CDR2 YENEEA. The CDR3 length is 15 residues. With V trimmed by 5 bases and J by 5 bases, 6 bases remained unmatched. The CDR3 spells CASSRGGTSGETQYF. CDR3 nucleotide sequence: TGTGCCAGCAGCCGAGGCGGGACTAGCGGGGAGACCCAGTACTTC.

This chain uses TRBV7-2 with TRBJ2-2; 9 bases are a match to TRBD2. The junction had 1 base not matched to a gene; V was cut back by 1 base and J by 4 bases. Germline V gives CDR1 SGHTA, CDR2 FQGNSA. This CDR3 is 15 amino acids long. The CDR3 protein is CASSLVRGGTGELFF. The DNA of the CDR3 is TGTGCCAGCAGCTTAGTGCGGGGGGGCACCGGGGAGCTGTTTTTT.

V is TRBV3-1 (or the pseudogene TRBV3-2) and J is TRBJ1-4; no clear D gene. In germline, CDR1 is LGHDT, CDR2 YNNKEL (reference sequence). Trimming stripped 1 base from V and 1 base from J, with 7 bases between. CDR3 length equals 15 residues. CDR3 coding DNA: TGTGCCAGCAGCCAAGTGTTTGGAACTAATGAAAAACTGTTTTTT. As protein: CASSQVFGTNEKLFF.

The chain couples TRBV2 to TRBJ1-5; D remains ambiguous. The germline CDR1 and CDR2 sequences are SNHLY and FYNNEI. The CDR3 sequence is 15 residues long. V was shortened by 4 bases and J by 1 base, with 11 bases between the two germline ends. The CDR3 sequence: CASSVTSDSNQPQHF. For the CDR3, the DNA is TGTGCCAGCAGTGTGACGTCGGACAGCAATCAGCCCCAGCATTTT.

The V call is TRBV2, the J call TRBJ1-2; possible D gene TRBD1, 5 bases. This CDR3 is 15 amino acids long. Trimming shortened V by 3 bases and J by 0 bases, and 11 bases separated the two germline ends. Germline CDR1 and CDR2: SNHLY and FYNNEI. The CDR3 loop is CASSDEGLPNYGYTF. In nucleotides, the CDR3 is TGTGCCAGCAGTGATGAGGGACTCCCTAACTATGGCTACACCTTC. The full variable domain, with the rest looked up from reference TRBV2 and TRBJ1-2, is EPEVTQTPSHQVTQMGQEVILRCVPISNHLYFYWYRQILGQKVEFLVSFYNNEISEKSEIFDDQFSVERPDGSNFTLKIRSTKLEDSAMYFCASSDEGLPNYGYTFGSGTRLTVV.

The chain employs TRBV6-5 and TRBJ1-2; D perhaps matches TRBD1 (6 bases). CDR3 length: 13 amino acids. Germline lookup yields CDR1 MNHEY and CDR2 SVGAGI. V lost 6 bases to trimming and J lost 7 bases, with 15 bases between them. CDR3 sequence (DNA): TGTGCCAGCAGAAAATCGGGGGGCGGTGGCTACACCTTC. Its protein is CASRKSGGGGYTF.